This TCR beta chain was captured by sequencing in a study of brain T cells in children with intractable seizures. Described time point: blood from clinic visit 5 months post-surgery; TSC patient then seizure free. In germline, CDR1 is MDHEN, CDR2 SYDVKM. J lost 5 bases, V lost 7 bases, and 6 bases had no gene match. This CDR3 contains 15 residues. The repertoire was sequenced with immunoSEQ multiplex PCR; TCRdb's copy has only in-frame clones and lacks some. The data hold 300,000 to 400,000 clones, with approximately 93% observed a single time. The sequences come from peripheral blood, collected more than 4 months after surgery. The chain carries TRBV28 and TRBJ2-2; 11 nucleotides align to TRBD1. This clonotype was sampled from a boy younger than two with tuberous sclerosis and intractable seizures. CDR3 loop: CASILRDRGTGELFF. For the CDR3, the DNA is TGTGCCAGCATTCTACGGGACAGGGGGACCGGGGAGCTGTTTTTT. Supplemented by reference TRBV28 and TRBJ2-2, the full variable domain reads DVKVTQSSRYLVKRTGEKVFLECVQDMDHENMFWYRQDPGLGLRLIYFSYDVKMKEKGDIPEGYSVSREKKERFSLILESASTNQTSMYLCASILRDRGTGELFFGEGSRLTVL.